This T cell receptor beta chain came from a study of blood T cell repertoires in COVID-19. At the level of the study: Some COVID-19 samples were acute and others convalescent; all came from the United States, Italy and Spain. PBMCs, B-cell-depleted T cells, or T cells provided the cDNA or gDNA that made up the material.

The CDR3 is made up of 13 amino acids. From germline, CDR1 is LGHDT and CDR2 YNNKEL (reference sequence). The V end lost 8 bases, the J end lost 7 bases, and 17 bases lay between the germline ends. How the authors handled the data: Counts of nucleated cells, estimated from reference gene primer amplification, were obtained. Data came from immunoSEQ multiplex PCR; TCRdb stores just in-frame clones and leaves some out. That table supplies the V and J calls and clone size; D and trimming were determined from the DNA. Altogether 310,000 or so clones are present, around 80% being singletons, with the ten largest covering 1% to 1.5%.

This chain joins TRBV3-1 (or the pseudogene TRBV3-2) and TRBJ1-1; D might be TRBD1 (6 bases). The TCR was taken from a woman aged 45-59 years with acute or convalescent COVID-19. The sample consisted of peripheral blood. DNA of the CDR3: TGTGCCAGCTCCCCCCCCGGGACACTTGAAGCTTTCTTT. It encodes CASSPPGTLEAFF.